This T cell receptor beta chain is from a study of cytomegalovirus exposure and HLA in healthy donors. Trimming removed 6 bases from V and 7 bases from J, with 18 bases in between. CDR1 is SNHLY, CDR2 FYNNEI, per germline. This CDR3 comprises 15 residues. The PCR contained 60 Vbeta and 13 Jbeta primers. Clones were read by immunoSEQ multiplex PCR, and TCRdb kept only the in-frame ones, dropping some. The data hold roughly 150,000 clones, with roughly three quarters observed a single time. The chain recombines TRBV2 with TRBJ2-2, with D tentatively TRBD2 (5 bases). The receptor's source is a man under 40 in good health and CMV-seronegative. The sample was PBMCs. This chain's CDR3 is CASRDQLTEVGELFF. The CDR3, as DNA: TGTGCCAGCAGAGATCAATTAACGGAGGTCGGGGAGCTGTTTTTT.